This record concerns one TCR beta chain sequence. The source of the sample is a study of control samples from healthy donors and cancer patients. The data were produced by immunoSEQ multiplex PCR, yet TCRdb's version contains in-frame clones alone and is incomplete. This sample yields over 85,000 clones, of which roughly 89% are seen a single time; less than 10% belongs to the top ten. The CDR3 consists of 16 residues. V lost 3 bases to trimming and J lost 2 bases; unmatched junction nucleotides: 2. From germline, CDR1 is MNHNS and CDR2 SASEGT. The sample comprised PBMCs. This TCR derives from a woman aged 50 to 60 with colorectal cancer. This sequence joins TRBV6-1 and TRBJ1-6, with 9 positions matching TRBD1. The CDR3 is CASSEDRGAYNSPLHF. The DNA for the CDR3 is TGTGCCAGCAGTGAGGACAGGGGCGCCTATAATTCACCCCTCCACTTT.